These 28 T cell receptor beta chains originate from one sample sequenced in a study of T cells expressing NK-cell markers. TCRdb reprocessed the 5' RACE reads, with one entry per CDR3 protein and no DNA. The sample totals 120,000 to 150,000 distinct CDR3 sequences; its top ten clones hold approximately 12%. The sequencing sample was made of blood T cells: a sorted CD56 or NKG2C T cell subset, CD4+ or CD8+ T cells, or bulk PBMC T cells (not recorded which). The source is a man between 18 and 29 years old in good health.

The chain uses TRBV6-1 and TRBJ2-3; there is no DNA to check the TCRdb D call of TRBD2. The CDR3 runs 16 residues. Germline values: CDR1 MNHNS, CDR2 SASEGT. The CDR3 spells CASSGTSGSGADTQYF.

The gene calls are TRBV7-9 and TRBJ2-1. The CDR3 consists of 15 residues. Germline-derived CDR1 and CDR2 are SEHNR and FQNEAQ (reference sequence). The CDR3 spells CASSFELNPYNEQFF.

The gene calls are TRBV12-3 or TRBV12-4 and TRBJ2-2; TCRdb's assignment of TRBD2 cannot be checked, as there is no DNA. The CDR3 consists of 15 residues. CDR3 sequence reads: CASTPRDYNTGELFF.

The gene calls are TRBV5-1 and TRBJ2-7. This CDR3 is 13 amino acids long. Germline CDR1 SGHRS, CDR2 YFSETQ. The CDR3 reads CASSFSASYEQYF. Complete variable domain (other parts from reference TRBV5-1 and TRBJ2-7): KAGVTQTPRYLIKTRGQQVTLSCSPISGHRSVSWYQQTPGQGLQFLFEYFSETQRNKGNFPGRFSGRQFSNSRSEMNVSTLELGDSALYLCASSFSASYEQYFGPGTRLTVT.

CDR3 amino acids: CATRDRQYNEQFF. This chain joins TRBV24-1 and TRBJ2-1; TCRdb outputs TRBD1, but without DNA this stays unchecked. In germline, CDR1 is KGHDR, CDR2 SFDVKD. The CDR3 runs to 13 residues.

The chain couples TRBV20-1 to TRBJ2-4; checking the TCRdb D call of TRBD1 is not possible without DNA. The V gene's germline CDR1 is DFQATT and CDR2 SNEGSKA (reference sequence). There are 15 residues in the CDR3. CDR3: CSAQDRGREVNIQYF.

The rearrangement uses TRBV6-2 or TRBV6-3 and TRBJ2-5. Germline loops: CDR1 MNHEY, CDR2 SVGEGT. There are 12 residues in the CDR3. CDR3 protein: CASSYDVTTQYF.

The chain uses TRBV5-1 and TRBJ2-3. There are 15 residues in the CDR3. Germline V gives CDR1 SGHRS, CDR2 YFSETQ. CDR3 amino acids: CASSSLADSTDTQYF.

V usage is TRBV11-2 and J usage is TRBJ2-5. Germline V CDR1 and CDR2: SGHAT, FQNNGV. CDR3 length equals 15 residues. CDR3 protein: CASSLEPGSKETQYF.

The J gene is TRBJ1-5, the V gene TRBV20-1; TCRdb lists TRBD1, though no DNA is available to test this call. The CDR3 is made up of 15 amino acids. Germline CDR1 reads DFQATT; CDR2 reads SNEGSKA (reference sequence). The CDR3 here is CSATRTDWAYQPQHF.

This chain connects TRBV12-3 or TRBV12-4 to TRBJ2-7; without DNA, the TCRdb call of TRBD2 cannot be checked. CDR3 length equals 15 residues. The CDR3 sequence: CASSSSSGGAYEQYF.

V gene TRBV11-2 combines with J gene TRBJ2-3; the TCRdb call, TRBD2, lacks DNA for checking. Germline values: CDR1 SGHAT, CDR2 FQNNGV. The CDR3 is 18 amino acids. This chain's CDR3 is CASSQISELAGGPYTQYF.

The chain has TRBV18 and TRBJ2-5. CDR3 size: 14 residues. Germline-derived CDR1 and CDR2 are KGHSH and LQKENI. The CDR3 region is CASSDTLRKETQYF.

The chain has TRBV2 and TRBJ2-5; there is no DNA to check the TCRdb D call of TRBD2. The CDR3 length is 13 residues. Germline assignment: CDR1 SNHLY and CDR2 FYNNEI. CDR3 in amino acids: CASSGPSVETQYF.

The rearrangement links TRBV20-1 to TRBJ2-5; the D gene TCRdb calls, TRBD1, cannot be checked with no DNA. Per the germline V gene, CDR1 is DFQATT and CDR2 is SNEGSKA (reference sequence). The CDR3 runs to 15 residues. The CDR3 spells CSAESQGSILETQYF.

The chain's CDR3 is CATLTLENTQYF. The rearrangement joins TRBV10-3 to TRBJ2-3; the D gene TCRdb calls, TRBD1, cannot be checked with no DNA. The germline gives CDR1 ENHRY, CDR2 SYGVKD. CDR3 size: 12 residues.

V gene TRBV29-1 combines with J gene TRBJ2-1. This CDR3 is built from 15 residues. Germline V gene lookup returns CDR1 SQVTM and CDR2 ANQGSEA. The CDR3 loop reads CSVDGDINFYNEQFF.

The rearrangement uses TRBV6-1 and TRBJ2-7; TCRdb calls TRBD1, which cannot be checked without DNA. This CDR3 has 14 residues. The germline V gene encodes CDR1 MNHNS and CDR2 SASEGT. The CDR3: CASSEGQGVYEQYF.

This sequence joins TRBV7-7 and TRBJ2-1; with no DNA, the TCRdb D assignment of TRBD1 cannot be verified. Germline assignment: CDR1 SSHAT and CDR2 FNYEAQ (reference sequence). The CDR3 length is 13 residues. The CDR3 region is CASRRTAGDEQFF.

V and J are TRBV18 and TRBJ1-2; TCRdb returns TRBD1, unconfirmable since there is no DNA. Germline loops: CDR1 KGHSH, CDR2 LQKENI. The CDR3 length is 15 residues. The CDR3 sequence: CASSPIRGDAHGYTF.

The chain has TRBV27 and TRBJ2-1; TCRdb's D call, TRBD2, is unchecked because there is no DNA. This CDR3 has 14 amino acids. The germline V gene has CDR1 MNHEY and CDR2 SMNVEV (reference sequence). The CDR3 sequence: CASSNGLAYNEQFF.

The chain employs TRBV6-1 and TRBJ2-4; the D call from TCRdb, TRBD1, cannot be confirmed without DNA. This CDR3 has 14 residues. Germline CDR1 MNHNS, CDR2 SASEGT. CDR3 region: CASSAGQGIDIQYF.

CDR3 region: CASSPRLADSFSGELFF. The J gene is TRBJ2-2, the V gene TRBV18; absent DNA, TCRdb's TRBD1 call cannot be checked. The CDR3 is made up of 17 amino acids. CDR1 and CDR2 (germline): KGHSH, LQKENI.

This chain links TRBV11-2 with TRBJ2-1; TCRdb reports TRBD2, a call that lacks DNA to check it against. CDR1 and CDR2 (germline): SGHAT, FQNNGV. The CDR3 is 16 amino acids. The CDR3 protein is CASSPSPAGVGNEQFF.

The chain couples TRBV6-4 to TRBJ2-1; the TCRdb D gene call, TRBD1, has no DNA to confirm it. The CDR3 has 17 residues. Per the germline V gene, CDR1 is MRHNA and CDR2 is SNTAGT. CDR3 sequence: CASSVTGVGGGYNEQFF.

This chain's CDR3 is CASSLAAEYEQYF. The V gene is TRBV5-6, the J gene TRBJ2-7. Germline V gives CDR1 SGHDT, CDR2 YYEEEE. This CDR3 spans 13 amino acids.

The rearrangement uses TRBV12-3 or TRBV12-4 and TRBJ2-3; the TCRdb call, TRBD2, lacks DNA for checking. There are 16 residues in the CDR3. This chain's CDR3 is CASSFNGRASTDTQYF.

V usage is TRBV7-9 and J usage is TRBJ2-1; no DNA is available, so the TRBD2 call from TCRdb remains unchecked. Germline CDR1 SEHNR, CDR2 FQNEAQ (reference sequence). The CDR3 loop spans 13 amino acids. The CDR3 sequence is CATPTDSYNEQFF.